This is a list of T cell receptor beta chains from one sample in a study of blood T cell repertoires in COVID-19. The repertoire was sequenced with immunoSEQ multiplex PCR; TCRdb's copy has only in-frame clones and lacks some. The sample comprises under 250,000 clones, 85% of which are singletons, and 9.1% rests with the top ten. The sample was PBMCs or T cells enriched from blood (not recorded which). All receptors derive from a woman aged 50 to 60 with acute COVID-19. CDR3s include the opening cysteine and the closing phenylalanine or tryptophan. A D gene is named only where the DNA matches it firmly. Clone sizes are given selectively: once, few, many, or a class where the clone is expanded.

v_call	j_call	d_call	clone_size	cdr3_nt	cdr3_aa
TRBV30	TRBJ1-5	TRBD1	NA	TGTGCCTCTTCAGAGGGACAGGGAGTTCAGCCCCAGCATTTT	CASSEGQGVQPQHF
TRBV29-1	TRBJ1-1	TRBD1	NA	TGCAGCGTCGCCGGTACAGGGGGCGCGAACACTGAAGCTTTCTTT	CSVAGTGGANTEAFF
TRBV5-8	TRBJ2-5	NA	NA	TGTGCCAGCAGTCAAAGGGAGTTGGGGGAGACCCAGTACTTC	CASSQRELGETQYF
TRBV6-2/TRBV6-3	TRBJ2-7	NA	few	TGTGCCAGCAGCCGCCAGGCGGGCTTAGGCGAGCAGTACTTC	CASSRQAGLGEQYF
TRBV27	TRBJ1-5	TRBD1	NA	TGTGCCAGCAGTGTGCTACAGGGGAATCAGCCCCAGCATTTT	CASSVLQGNQPQHF
TRBV9	TRBJ2-2	NA	NA	TGTGCCAGCAGCATCAGGGGAAGAGGGGAGCTGTTTTTT	CASSIRGRGELFF
TRBV21-1	TRBJ1-2	NA	NA	TGTGCCAGCAGCAATTCGGCGGGACAGGGGGGAACTAACTATGGCTACACCTTC	CASSNSAGQGGTNYGYTF
TRBV18	TRBJ1-2	TRBD1	NA	TGTGCCAGCTCACCAACATCGGACAGGCACTATGGCTACACCTTC	CASSPTSDRHYGYTF
TRBV7-9	TRBJ1-4	NA	NA	TGTGCCAGCAGAGTCCGGGATGAAAAACTGTTTTTT	CASRVRDEKLFF
TRBV6-5	TRBJ1-2	TRBD1	NA	TGTGCCAGCAGTTCGGGACAGGGACGCCGTTATGGCTACACCTTC	CASSSGQGRRYGYTF
TRBV19	TRBJ1-4	TRBD1	NA	TGTGCCAGTAGTAACCGACAGGGGCGTAATGAAAAACTGTTTTTT	CASSNRQGRNEKLFF
TRBV30	TRBJ2-7	NA	NA	TGTGCCTGGAGTGTACACCTCTCGTACGAGCAGTACTTC	CAWSVHLSYEQYF
TRBV6-1	TRBJ1-1	NA	NA	TGTGCCAGCAGTGAACTAACAGGGCTTTACACTGAAGCTTTCTTT	CASSELTGLYTEAFF
TRBV5-6	TRBJ2-7	TRBD2	NA	TGTGCCAGCAGCTTGAGACTAGCGGCCCTACAGCAGTACTTC	CASSLRLAALQQYF
TRBV3-1/TRBV3-2	TRBJ2-7	TRBD1	NA	TGTGCCAGCAGCCAATCCCGACAGGGCTACGAGCAGTACTTC	CASSQSRQGYEQYF
TRBV7-2	TRBJ1-4	NA	once	TGTGCCAGCAGCTTAGGGGGGGTGCAGGGTGTTGAAAAACTGTTTTTT	CASSLGGVQGVEKLFF
TRBV3-1/TRBV3-2	TRBJ1-1	TRBD1	NA	TGTGCCAGCAGCCAAACCCTACAGGGGGCCGCTGAAGCTTTCTTT	CASSQTLQGAAEAFF
TRBV12-3/TRBV12-4	TRBJ2-3	NA	NA	TGTGCCAGCAGTTTAGGGGGGGCAGATACGCAGTATTTT	CASSLGGADTQYF
TRBV9	TRBJ1-1	NA	NA	TGTGCCAGCAGCGTACTGCGGCACACTGAAGCTTTCTTT	CASSVLRHTEAFF
TRBV12-3/TRBV12-4	TRBJ1-2	TRBD1	NA	TGTGCCAGCAGTCTATCGACAGGGGTTGGCTACACCTTC	CASSLSTGVGYTF
TRBV21-1	TRBJ1-6	NA	NA	TGTGCCAGCAGCCCCTGGGACAGTTGGAATTCACCCCTCCACTTT	CASSPWDSWNSPLHF
TRBV18	TRBJ1-1	NA	NA	TGTGCCAGCTCACCTCTTCACGACCGGGACACTGAAGCTTTCTTT	CASSPLHDRDTEAFF
TRBV7-2	TRBJ2-7	TRBD1	NA	TGTGCCAGCAGGTTGACAGGGGCCTACGAGCAGTACTTC	CASRLTGAYEQYF
TRBV11-3	TRBJ2-7	TRBD2	NA	TGTGCCAGCAGCTTAGACGGGGGGGCCGACGAGCAGTACTTC	CASSLDGGADEQYF
TRBV15	TRBJ2-6	NA	NA	TGTGCCACCAGCAGGGGGAGAGAACAAACCTACTCTGGGGCCAACGTCCTGACTTTC	CATSRGREQTYSGANVLTF
TRBV7-9	TRBJ2-3	TRBD2	NA	TGTGCCAGCAGCCTAGCGGGGGGATACACAGATACGCAGTATTTT	CASSLAGGYTDTQYF
TRBV10-3	TRBJ2-2	TRBD2	NA	TGTGCCATCAGTCCTTGGGGGGGGAAGAACACCGGGGAGCTGTTTTTT	CAISPWGGKNTGELFF
TRBV30	TRBJ1-2	TRBD1	NA	TGTGCCTGGAGGCGGCAGGGGGCAGGAGGCTACACCTTC	CAWRRQGAGGYTF
TRBV7-2	TRBJ1-1	TRBD1	NA	TGTGCCAGCAGCCCTTGGACAGGGGGCGCGGGCACTGAAGCTTTCTTT	CASSPWTGGAGTEAFF
TRBV30	TRBJ1-1	TRBD1	NA	TGTGCCTGGAGTGCGACAGGGGTCGAAGCTTTCTTT	CAWSATGVEAFF
TRBV2	TRBJ1-1	TRBD1	NA	TGTGCCAGCAGTCCAGACAGGGGGGGAAGAATGAACACTGAAGCTTTCTTT	CASSPDRGGRMNTEAFF
TRBV30	TRBJ1-2	TRBD1	NA	TGTGCCTGGAACCCAGGGGGTTATGGCTACACCTTC	CAWNPGGYGYTF
TRBV30	TRBJ1-2	NA	NA	TGTGCCTTACACAGGAGTACTAACTATGGCTACACCTTC	CALHRSTNYGYTF
TRBV30	TRBJ1-2	NA	once	TGTGCCTGGAGTTCCCCCAGGTGGCAGGCCAACTATGGCTACACCTTC	CAWSSPRWQANYGYTF
TRBV27	TRBJ1-5	TRBD1	once	TGTGCCAGCAGTTTATTGGGACAGAACAATCAGCCCCAGCATTTT	CASSLLGQNNQPQHF
TRBV10-3	TRBJ1-2	NA	NA	TGTGCCACCGGGACAAACTATGGCTACACCTTC	CATGTNYGYTF
TRBV7-7	TRBJ2-1	TRBD2	NA	TGTGCTAGCAGCCCTGCGGGGGGCCCCAATGAGCAGTTCTTC	CASSPAGGPNEQFF
TRBV7-9	TRBJ2-5	NA	NA	TGTGCCAGCAGCAAAGGGTTTGGGCGGACTACGGAGACCCAGTACTTC	CASSKGFGRTTETQYF
TRBV29-1	TRBJ1-2	NA	few	TGCAGCGTTGACCTCCGGGGGGGGGACTTTAACTATGGCTACACCTTC	CSVDLRGGDFNYGYTF
TRBV6-2/TRBV6-3	TRBJ2-7	TRBD1	NA	TGTGCCAGCAGTTATTCCGGGACAGCTTACGAGCAGTACTTC	CASSYSGTAYEQYF
TRBV5-1	TRBJ2-3	NA	NA	TGCGCCAGCAGCCCCGGGAGCACAGATACGCAGTATTTT	CASSPGSTDTQYF
TRBV10-3	TRBJ2-5	NA	NA	TGTGCCATCAGTGATCCAGGGGGGTCCCAAGAGACCCAGTACTTC	CAISDPGGSQETQYF
TRBV18	TRBJ1-3	NA	once	TGTGCCAGCTCCCAACCGCCCACAGGAAACTCTGGAAACACCATATATTTT	CASSQPPTGNSGNTIYF
TRBV13	TRBJ1-4	NA	NA	TGTGCCAGCAGCCTCAGACAGATTTCAACAACCACTAATGAAAAACTGTTTTTT	CASSLRQISTTTNEKLFF
TRBV5-1	TRBJ1-4	TRBD1	few	TGCGCCAGCAGCTCATCACAGGGACAGGGGGCGAGTGAAAAACTGTTTTTT	CASSSSQGQGASEKLFF